This record covers a single T cell receptor (beta chain). Mismatch with germline at one junction end may stem from a read error. TCRdb re-called the 5' RACE reads with MiXCR, one entry per CDR3 protein. The data show 45,000 to 70,000 distinct CDR3 sequences, around a quarter seen once. Germline V gives CDR1 MNHNY, CDR2 SVGAGI (reference sequence). This CDR3 is built from 17 residues. CD4+CD45RO+CD25- cells were isolated as memory CD4+ T cells. The J gene is TRBJ1-5, the V gene TRBV6-6; the D gene is possibly TRBD1 (5 bases). Input material: tumor-infiltrating memory CD4+ T cells sorted from the breast tumor. The subset: memory CD4+ T cells, CD4+CD45RO+CD25-. This sequence originates from a female donor with breast cancer. In nucleotides, the CDR3 is TGTGCCAGCATTTACGGGGCCCTGTCAGACGGCAATCAGCCCCAGCATTTT. As protein: CASIYGALSDGNQPQHF.